A single sample is the source of the 12 T cell receptor beta chains below, sequenced in a study of PD-1 blockade in classical Hodgkin lymphoma. Relapses following autologous stem cell transplantation were seen in all patients, with brentuximab vedotin exposure varying. Using immunoSEQ multiplex PCR, the repertoire was profiled, and TCRdb retains in-frame clones only, with some absent. This table holds more than 15,000 clones, more than 70% found once. The material sequenced was peripheral blood mononuclear cells (PBMCs), taken at baseline. The receptors were sampled from a human donor with classical Hodgkin lymphoma.

The gene calls are TRBV6-6 and TRBJ2-5, with TRBD2 matching 10 bases. This CDR3 comprises 13 residues. Germline-derived CDR1 and CDR2 are MNHNY and SVGAGI (reference sequence). With 8 bases clipped from V and 5 bases from J, the junction kept 5 bases outside the gene matches. The CDR3 DNA is TGTGCCAGCTCACTAGCGGGACCTGAGACCCAGTACTTC. This sequence encodes CASSLAGPETQYF.

The chain recombines TRBV7-2 with TRBJ2-3, with D perhaps matching TRBD1 (7 bases). Germline CDR1 SGHTA, CDR2 FQGNSA. V lost 5 bases to trimming and J lost 0 bases, with 15 bases between them. There are 16 residues in the CDR3. The DNA of the CDR3 is TGTGCCAGCAGCCGCAGGGGGGATTTAAGCACAGATACGCAGTATTTT. Its protein is CASSRRGDLSTDTQYF. The entire variable domain, with the rest obtained from reference TRBV7-2 and TRBJ2-3, is as follows: GAGVSQSPSNKVTEKGKDVELRCDPISGHTALYWYRQSLGQGLEFLIYFQGNSAPDKSGLPSDRFSAERTGGSVSTLTIQRTQQEDSAVYLCASSRRGDLSTDTQYFGPGTRLTVL.

The rearrangement links TRBV6-6 to TRBJ2-7; 8 bases match TRBD1. V lost 5 bases and J lost 0; bases outside the gene matches: 6. Germline V CDR1 and CDR2: MNHNY, SVGAGI (reference sequence). This CDR3 has 15 residues. CDR3: CASSPTGGSSYEQYF. In DNA form, the CDR3 reads TGTGCCAGCAGTCCCACAGGGGGGTCCTCCTACGAGCAGTACTTC.

The chain combines TRBV7-2 with TRBJ2-5, with D maybe TRBD2 (5 bases). Germline values: CDR1 SGHTA, CDR2 FQGNSA. CDR3 length: 13 amino acids. Trimming took 7 bases from V and 5 from J, leaving 14 bases between them. The DNA for the CDR3 is TGTGCCAGCAAGGAGGACGTCAGGGAGACCCAGTACTTC. It encodes CASKEDVRETQYF.

The genes are TRBV10-3 and TRBJ2-3; possibly TRBD2 for D (5 bases). From germline, CDR1 is ENHRY and CDR2 SYGVKD. There are 14 residues in the CDR3. V gave up 2 bases and J gave up 11 bases, with 17 bases separating them. Here the CDR3 DNA reads TGTGCCATCAGTGAGCCTGACCGGGGATTGGGGCAGTATTTT. Its translation is CAISEPDRGLGQYF.

CDR3 amino acids: CASSYGGRGPYEQYF. The CDR3 region has the DNA TGTGCCAGCAGTTACGGGGGCAGGGGCCCCTACGAGCAGTACTTC. The V call is TRBV6-6, the J call TRBJ2-7; possible D gene TRBD1, 6 bases. The CDR3 is made up of 15 amino acids. V lost 2 bases and J lost 2, with 13 bases in between. Per the germline V gene, CDR1 is MNHNY and CDR2 is SVGAGI (reference sequence).

This rearrangement joins TRBV19 to TRBJ2-4, with TRBD2 matching 10 bases. This CDR3 contains 18 residues. Germline V gene data show CDR1 as LNHDA and CDR2 as SQIVND (reference sequence). J gave up 1 base and V 4 bases, and 10 bases lay outside the gene matches. This CDR3 reads CASSTRNLAGVAKNIQYF. DNA for the CDR3: TGTGCCAGTAGTACTCGGAACCTAGCGGGGGTCGCCAAAAACATTCAGTACTTC. Full variable domain (remainder filled in from reference TRBV19 and TRBJ2-4): DGGITQSPKYLFRKEGQNVTLSCEQNLNHDAMYWYRQDPGQGLRLIYYSQIVNDFQKGDIAEGYSVSREKKESFPLTVTSAQKNPTAFYLCASSTRNLAGVAKNIQYFGAGTRLSVL.

V and J are TRBV6-6 and TRBJ2-6; D unresolved. The CDR3 consists of 16 residues. The ends were cut back, 2 bases at V and 0 bases at J, with 8 bases in the middle. CDR1 and CDR2 from the germline V gene are MNHNY and SVGAGI (reference sequence). CDR3 residues: CASSYGLTSGANVLTF. CDR3 in DNA: TGTGCCAGCAGTTACGGGCTAACCTCTGGGGCCAACGTCCTGACTTTC.

The V call is TRBV6-5, the J call TRBJ1-5, with D possibly TRBD1 on 6 matching bases. Trimming removed 6 bases at V and 4 bases at J, with 10 bases between. The CDR3 spans 13 residues. The germline gives CDR1 MNHEY, CDR2 SVGAGI. The CDR3 is CASSLGANQPQHF. The CDR3 DNA reads TGTGCCAGCAGCTTGGGGGCGAATCAGCCCCAGCATTTT.

V and J are TRBV2 and TRBJ1-3; 7 bases match TRBD1. After removal of 8 bases from V and 2 bases from J, the junction contained 3 bases not matched to a gene. The germline V gene encodes CDR1 SNHLY and CDR2 FYNNEI. The CDR3 consists of 13 residues. The CDR3 loop reads CASQGDTGNTIYF. The CDR3 coding sequence is TGTGCCAGCCAGGGGGATACTGGAAACACCATATATTTT.

The rearrangement joins TRBV10-3 to TRBJ1-3; D possibly corresponds to TRBD1 (6 bases). The length of the CDR3 is 16 residues. V was pared by 0 bases and J by 4 bases, with 13 bases between. Germline V gene sequence: CDR1 ENHRY, CDR2 SYGVKD. CDR3 in amino acids: CAISESFRGSGNTIYF. The CDR3 DNA reads TGTGCCATCAGTGAGTCGTTCAGGGGATCCGGAAACACCATATATTTT.

This clone was seen once. This chain links TRBV19 with TRBJ2-7; 9 bases match TRBD1. Losses at the gene ends were 3 bases for V and 1 base for J; bases not matched to a gene: 4. Germline CDR1 and CDR2: LNHDA and SQIVND (reference sequence). The CDR3 runs 15 residues. The chain's CDR3 is CASSISGQGSYEQYF. DNA for the CDR3: TGTGCCAGTAGTATTTCGGGACAGGGATCCTACGAGCAGTACTTC. The full variable domain, rest sourced from reference TRBV19 and TRBJ2-7, is DGGITQSPKYLFRKEGQNVTLSCEQNLNHDAMYWYRQDPGQGLRLIYYSQIVNDFQKGDIAEGYSVSREKKESFPLTVTSAQKNPTAFYLCASSISGQGSYEQYFGPGTRLTVT.